This TCR beta chain was identified in a study of blood T cells in healthy people across ages. The people who gave samples were healthy Caucasians from Russia, aged roughly 6 to 100. Germline V gene lookup returns CDR1 SGHRS and CDR2 YFSETQ. Unmatched junction bases numbered 5, after V lost 3 bases and J lost 5 bases. CDR3 size: 15 residues. A second 7 to 11 cycle PCR used barcoded and J-beta primers. TCRdb itself ran the 5' RACE reads through MiXCR, one entry per CDR3 protein. Of about 720,000 distinct CDR3 sequences listed, approximately 22% are singletons. Study-level results: Since the PBMCs were unsorted, naive and antigen-experienced cells could not be conclusively compared. The fall in TCR beta diversity per million T cells was roughly linear with age.

In its sample, this clonotype was seen a few times. Its cognate antigen is unknown. Sample: blood. This TCR was sampled from a man between 65 and 80 years old in good health. V usage is TRBV5-1 and J usage is TRBJ2-7; 13 bases agree with TRBD2. CDR3 residues: CASSWTSGSNHEQYF. CDR3 DNA: TGCGCCAGCAGCTGGACTAGCGGGAGTAATCACGAGCAGTACTTC.